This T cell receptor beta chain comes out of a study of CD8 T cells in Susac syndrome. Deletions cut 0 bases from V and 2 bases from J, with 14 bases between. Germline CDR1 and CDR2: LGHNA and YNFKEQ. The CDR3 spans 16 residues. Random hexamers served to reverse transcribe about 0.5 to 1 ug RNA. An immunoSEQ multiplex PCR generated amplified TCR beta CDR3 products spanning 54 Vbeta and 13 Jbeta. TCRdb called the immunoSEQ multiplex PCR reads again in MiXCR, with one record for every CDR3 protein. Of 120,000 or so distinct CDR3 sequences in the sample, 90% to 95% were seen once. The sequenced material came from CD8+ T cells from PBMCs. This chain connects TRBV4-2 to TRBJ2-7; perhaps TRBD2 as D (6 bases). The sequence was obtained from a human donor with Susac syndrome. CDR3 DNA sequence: TGTGCCAGCAGCCAAGATCCCAGCGGGCGGGCCTACGAGCAGTACTTC. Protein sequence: CASSQDPSGRAYEQYF.